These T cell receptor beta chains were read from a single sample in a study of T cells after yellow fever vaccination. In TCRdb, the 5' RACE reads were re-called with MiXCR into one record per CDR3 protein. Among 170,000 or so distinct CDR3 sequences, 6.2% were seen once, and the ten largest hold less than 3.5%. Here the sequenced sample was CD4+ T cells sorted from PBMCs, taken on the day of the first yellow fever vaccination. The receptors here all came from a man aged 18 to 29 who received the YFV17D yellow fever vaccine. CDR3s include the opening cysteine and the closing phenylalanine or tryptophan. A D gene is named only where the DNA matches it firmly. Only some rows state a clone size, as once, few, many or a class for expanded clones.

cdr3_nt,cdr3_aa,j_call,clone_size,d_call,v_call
TGCAGTGCTCACGGACAGGGCGCAGATACGCAGTATTTT,CSAHGQGADTQYF,TRBJ2-3,many,TRBD1,TRBV20-1
TGCGCCAGCAGCCCGCTCCCAGGTCGGCACGGCTACACCTTC,CASSPLPGRHGYTF,TRBJ1-2,few,NA,TRBV5-1
TGCAGTGCTAGTGGAGCGGGGGGGAACAATGAGCAGTTCTTC,CSASGAGGNNEQFF,TRBJ2-1,NA,TRBD2,TRBV20-1
TGCAGTGCCCGGTTAGCGGGAAGCTCCTACGAGCAGTACTTC,CSARLAGSSYEQYF,TRBJ2-7,many,TRBD2,TRBV20-1
TGCAGTGCCCGACCCCTAGCGGGGCTAAACAATGAGCAGTTCTTC,CSARPLAGLNNEQFF,TRBJ2-1,few,TRBD2,TRBV20-1
TGCAGTCCTCATCAGGGAACACAAGAGACCCAGTACTTC,CSPHQGTQETQYF,TRBJ2-5,many,NA,TRBV20-1
TGTGCCAGCGGACAGGGGCCGAATCAGCCCCAGCATTTT,CASGQGPNQPQHF,TRBJ1-5,many,TRBD1,TRBV12-3/TRBV12-4
TGTGCCAGCAGCCACCGGGACCCCACAGATACGCAGTATTTT,CASSHRDPTDTQYF,TRBJ2-3,many,NA,TRBV7-8
TGTGCCACCAGTGATAATGTTCCCGGGGAGCTGTTTTTT,CATSDNVPGELFF,TRBJ2-2,few,NA,TRBV24-1
TGTGCCAGCAGCTCGACAGTGGCAAAGCAGTTCTTC,CASSSTVAKQFF,TRBJ2-1,many,NA,TRBV7-2
TGTGCCAGCGGGAGAAGGGGGGGCGGGGCCAACGTCCTGACTTTC,CASGRRGGGANVLTF,TRBJ2-6,few,NA,TRBV6-5
TGTGCCAGTAGCGATCAGGGAAGAGAGACCCAGTACTTC,CASSDQGRETQYF,TRBJ2-5,NA,NA,TRBV19
TGTGCCACCGAAAGCGGGGGCACAGATACGCAGTATTTT,CATESGGTDTQYF,TRBJ2-3,NA,TRBD2,TRBV10-3
TGTGCCAGCAGTTACTCCCTCCTCGCAGGGACACTTTACGAGCAGTACTTC,CASSYSLLAGTLYEQYF,TRBJ2-7,few,NA,TRBV6-2/TRBV6-3
TGTGCCAGCAGCTTGCTCGGGGTCTTGAGGGAAAAACTGTTTTTT,CASSLLGVLREKLFF,TRBJ1-4,many,NA,TRBV5-6
TGCGCCAGCAGCTTGCTGGGGCCGAGTGAAAAACTGTTTTTT,CASSLLGPSEKLFF,TRBJ1-4,many,NA,TRBV5-1
TGTGCCAGCAGCCTAAGTAGGGGGGGCGGCGATGGCTACACCTTC,CASSLSRGGGDGYTF,TRBJ1-2,NA,NA,TRBV5-5
TGTGCCAGCAGCCGTGACGGGGGGCGTACTGAAGCTTTCTTT,CASSRDGGRTEAFF,TRBJ1-1,NA,NA,TRBV7-2
TGTGCCAGCAGCTTAAAGGATGAGCAGTTCTTC,CASSLKDEQFF,TRBJ2-1,NA,NA,TRBV7-2
TGCGCCAGCGGTCGACGCTCTGGGGCCAACGTCCTGACTTTC,CASGRRSGANVLTF,TRBJ2-6,few,NA,TRBV5-1
TGCGCCAGCAGCCTCCTGTCGGACGTTAATGAAAAACTGTTTTTT,CASSLLSDVNEKLFF,TRBJ1-4,few,NA,TRBV4-1
TGTGCCAGCACGACCCTAGGGGAGCTGTTTTTT,CASTTLGELFF,TRBJ2-2,many,NA,TRBV12-3/TRBV12-4
TGTGCCAGCTCCCCTATCGCGGGTATGAACATTCAGTACTTC,CASSPIAGMNIQYF,TRBJ2-4,NA,NA,TRBV18
TGCAGTGCTGAATATTCCAGGGGATCCGGAAACACCATATATTTT,CSAEYSRGSGNTIYF,TRBJ1-3,few,NA,TRBV20-1
TGTGCCACCAGCCCATCTCCACTCTACGTGGCCGGAGATACGCAGTATTTT,CATSPSPLYVAGDTQYF,TRBJ2-3,many,NA,TRBV15